This T cell receptor (beta chain) was found in a study of graft-versus-host responses after intestinal transplantation. Study-wide background: Among the recipients, all got anti-thymocyte globulin induction and then tacrolimus and steroids for about 3 years.

Trimming took 4 bases from V and 5 from J, leaving 13 bases between them. The germline CDR1 and CDR2 sequences are SGHKS and YYEKEE (reference sequence). The CDR3 extends over 13 amino acids. Profiling relied on immunoSEQ multiplex PCR, and the TCRdb table lists in-frame clones only, not all of them. Of roughly 6,000 clones in the sample, 83% were seen once. The study's findings and limits: Allograft graft-versus-host to host-versus-graft clonal ratios ran high in patients with graft-donor T cell macrochimerism.

Graft material was processed, releasing intraepithelial and lamina propria lymphocytes. Of note for this clone: The target antigen is unknown.

This chain joins TRBV5-5 and TRBJ2-7; TRBD1 is a possible D gene (5 bases). Source: ileum tissue, taken 300 to 320 days after intestinal transplant. The clonotype originates from a human patient who received an intestinal transplant, so some T cells may come from the graft donor. The chain's CDR3 is CASSPQGRDEQYF. CDR3 DNA sequence: TGTGCCAGCAGCCCCCAGGGTAGGGACGAGCAGTACTTC.